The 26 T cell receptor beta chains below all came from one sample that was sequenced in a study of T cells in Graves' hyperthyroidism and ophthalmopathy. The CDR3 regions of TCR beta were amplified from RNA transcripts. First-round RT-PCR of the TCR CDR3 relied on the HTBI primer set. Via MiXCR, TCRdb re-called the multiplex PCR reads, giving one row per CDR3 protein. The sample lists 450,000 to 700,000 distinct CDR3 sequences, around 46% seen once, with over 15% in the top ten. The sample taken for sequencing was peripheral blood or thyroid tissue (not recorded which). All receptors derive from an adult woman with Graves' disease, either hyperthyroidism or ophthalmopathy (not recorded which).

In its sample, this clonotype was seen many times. The DNA of the CDR3 is TGTGCCAGCAGCCCAGAGGGTCTAATGGTGACCCAGTACTTC. It yields the protein CASSPEGLMVTQYF. V usage is TRBV7-8 and J usage is TRBJ2-5, with a weak D call TRBD2 (5 bases). Germline loops: CDR1 SGHVS, CDR2 FQNEAQ. V gave up 5 bases and J gave up 7 bases, with 17 bases separating them. The CDR3 is 14 amino acids. Looking up the rest from reference TRBV7-8 and TRBJ2-5 gives the full variable domain: GAGVSQSPRYKVAKRGQDVALRCDPISGHVSLFWYQQALGQGPEFLTYFQNEAQLDKSGLPSDRFFAERPEGSVSTLKIQRTQQEDSAVYLCASSPEGLMVTQYFGPGTRLLVL.

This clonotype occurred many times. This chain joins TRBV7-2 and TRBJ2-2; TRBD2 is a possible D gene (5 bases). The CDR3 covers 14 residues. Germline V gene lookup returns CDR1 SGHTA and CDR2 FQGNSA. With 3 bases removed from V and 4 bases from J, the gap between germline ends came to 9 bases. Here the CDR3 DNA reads TGTGCCAGCAGCTTCAGCCGGGGCACCGGGGAGCTGTTTTTT. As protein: CASSFSRGTGELFF.

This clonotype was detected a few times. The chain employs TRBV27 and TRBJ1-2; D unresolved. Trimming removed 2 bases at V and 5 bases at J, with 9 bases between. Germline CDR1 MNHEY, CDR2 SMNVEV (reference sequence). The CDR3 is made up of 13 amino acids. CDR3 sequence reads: CASSLGVTYGYTF. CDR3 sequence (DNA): TGTGCCAGCAGTTTAGGCGTGACTTATGGCTACACCTTC.

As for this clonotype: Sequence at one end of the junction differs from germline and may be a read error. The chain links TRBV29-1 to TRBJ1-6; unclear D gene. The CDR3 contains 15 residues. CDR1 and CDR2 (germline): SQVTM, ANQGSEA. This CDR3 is CSVEATTAYNSPLHF. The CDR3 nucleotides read TGCAGCGTCGAAGCTACGACCGCATATAATTCACCCCTCCACTTT.

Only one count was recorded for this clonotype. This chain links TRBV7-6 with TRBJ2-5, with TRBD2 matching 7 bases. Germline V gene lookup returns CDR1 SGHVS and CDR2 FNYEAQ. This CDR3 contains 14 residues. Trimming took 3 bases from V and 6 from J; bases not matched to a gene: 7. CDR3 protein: CASSFRGAGKTQYF. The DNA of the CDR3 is TGTGCCAGCAGCTTCCGTGGAGCGGGAAAGACCCAGTACTTC.

CDR3 in amino acids: CASRPSGRSYEQYF. The CDR3 DNA reads as TGTGCCAGCAGGCCTAGCGGGCGCTCCTACGAGCAGTACTTC. This rearrangement joins TRBV28 to TRBJ2-7; 8 positions match TRBD2. Losses at the gene ends were 6 bases for V and 0 bases for J; bases not matched to a gene: 4. The CDR3 consists of 14 residues. CDR1 and CDR2 (germline): MDHEN, SYDVKM.

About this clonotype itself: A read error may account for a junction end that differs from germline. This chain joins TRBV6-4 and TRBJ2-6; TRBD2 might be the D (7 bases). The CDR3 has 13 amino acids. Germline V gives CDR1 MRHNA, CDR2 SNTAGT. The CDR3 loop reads CASRDAGGGTEAF. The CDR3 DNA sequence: TGTGCCAGCAGAGACGCGGGCGGGGGCACTGAAGCTTTC.

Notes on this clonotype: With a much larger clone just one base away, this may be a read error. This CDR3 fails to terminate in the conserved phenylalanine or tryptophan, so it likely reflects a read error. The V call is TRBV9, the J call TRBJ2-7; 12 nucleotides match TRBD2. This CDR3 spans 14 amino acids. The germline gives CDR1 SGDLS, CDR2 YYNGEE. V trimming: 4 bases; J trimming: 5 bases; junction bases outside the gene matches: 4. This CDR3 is CASSLRTSGNEQYS. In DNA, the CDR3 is TGTGCCAGCAGCTTACGGACTAGCGGGAACGAGCAGTACTCC.

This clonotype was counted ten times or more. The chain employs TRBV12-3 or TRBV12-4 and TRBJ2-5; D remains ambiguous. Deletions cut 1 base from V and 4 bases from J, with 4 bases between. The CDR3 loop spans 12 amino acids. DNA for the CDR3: TGTGCCAGCAGTTTAGACAGAGAGACCCAGTACTTC. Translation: CASSLDRETQYF.

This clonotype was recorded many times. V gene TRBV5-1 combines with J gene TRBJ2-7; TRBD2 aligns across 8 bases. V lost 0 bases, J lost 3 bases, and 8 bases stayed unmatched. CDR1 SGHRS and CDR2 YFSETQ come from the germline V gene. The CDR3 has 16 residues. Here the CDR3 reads CASSLEPGLGYYEQYF. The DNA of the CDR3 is TGCGCCAGCAGCTTGGAACCGGGACTAGGGTACTACGAGCAGTACTTC.

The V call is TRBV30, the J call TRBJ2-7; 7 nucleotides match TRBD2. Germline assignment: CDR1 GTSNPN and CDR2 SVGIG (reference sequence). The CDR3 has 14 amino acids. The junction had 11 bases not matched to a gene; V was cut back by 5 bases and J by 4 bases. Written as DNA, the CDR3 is TGTGCCTGGGGCCCCGGGACTAACGATTACGAGCAGTACTTC. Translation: CAWGPGTNDYEQYF.

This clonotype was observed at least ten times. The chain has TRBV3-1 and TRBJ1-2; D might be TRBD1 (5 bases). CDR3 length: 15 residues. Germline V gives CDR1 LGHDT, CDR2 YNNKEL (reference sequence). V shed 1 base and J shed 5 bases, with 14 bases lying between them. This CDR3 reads CASSQGGTIAYGYTF. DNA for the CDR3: TGTGCCAGCAGCCAAGGTGGGACGATTGCTTATGGCTACACCTTC.

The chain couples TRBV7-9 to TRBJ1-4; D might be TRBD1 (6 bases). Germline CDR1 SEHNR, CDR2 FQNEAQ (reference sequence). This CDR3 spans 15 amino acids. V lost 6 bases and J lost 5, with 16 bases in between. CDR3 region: CASSVQGQLNEKLFF. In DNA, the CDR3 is TGTGCCAGCAGTGTCCAGGGGCAGCTCAATGAAAAACTGTTTTTT. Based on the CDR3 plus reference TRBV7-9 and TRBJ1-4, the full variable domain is DTGVSQNPRHKITKRGQNVTFRCDPISEHNRLYWYRQTLGQGPEFLTYFQNEAQLEKSRLLSDRFSAERPKGSFSTLEIQRTEQGDSAMYLCASSVQGQLNEKLFFGSGTQLSVL.

The CDR3 DNA reads TGTGCCAGCAGTCCCGGGACAGTGGGCAATCAGCCCCAGCATTTT. Amino acid sequence: CASSPGTVGNQPQHF. This chain uses TRBV11-2 with TRBJ1-5, with 7 nucleotides matching TRBD1. The CDR3 loop spans 15 amino acids. The germline V gene has CDR1 SGHAT and CDR2 FQNNGV. Unmatched junction bases numbered 7, after V lost 6 bases and J lost 2 bases.

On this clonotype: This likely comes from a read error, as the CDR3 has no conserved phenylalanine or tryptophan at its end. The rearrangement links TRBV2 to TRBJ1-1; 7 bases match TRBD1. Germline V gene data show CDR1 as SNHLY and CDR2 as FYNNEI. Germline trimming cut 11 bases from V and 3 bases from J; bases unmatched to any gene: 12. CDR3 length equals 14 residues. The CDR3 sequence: CAGVPVTGHTEAFS. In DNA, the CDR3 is TGTGCCGGCGTACCGGTGACAGGGCACACTGAAGCTTTCTCT.

In DNA, the CDR3 is TGCAGCGTCGGCGCCCCGGGACAACAGACCCAGCATTTT. This gives the protein CSVGAPGQQTQHF. J is TRBJ1-5 and V is TRBV29-1; D perhaps matches TRBD1 (6 bases). V was shortened by 6 bases and J by 11 bases, with 20 bases between the two germline ends. CDR3 length: 13 amino acids. Germline CDR1 reads SQVTM; CDR2 reads ANQGSEA. Filled out from reference TRBV29-1 and TRBJ1-5, the complete variable domain reads SAVISQKPSRDICQRGTSLTIQCQVDSQVTMMFWYRQQPGQSLTLIATANQGSEATYESGFVIDKFPISRPNLTFSTLTVSNMSPEDSSIYLCSVGAPGQQTQHFGDGTRLSIL.

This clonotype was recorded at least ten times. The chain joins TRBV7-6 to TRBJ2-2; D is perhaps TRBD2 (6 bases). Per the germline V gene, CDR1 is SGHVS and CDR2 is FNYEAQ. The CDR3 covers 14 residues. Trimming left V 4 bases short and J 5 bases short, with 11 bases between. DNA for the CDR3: TGTGCCAGCAGCTCGGGAGTAGTGACCGGGGAGCTGTTTTTT. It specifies CASSSGVVTGELFF.

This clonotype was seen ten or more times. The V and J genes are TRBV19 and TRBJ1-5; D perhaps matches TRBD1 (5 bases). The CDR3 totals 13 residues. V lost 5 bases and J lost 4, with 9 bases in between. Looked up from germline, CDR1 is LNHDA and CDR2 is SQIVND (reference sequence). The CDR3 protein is CASSSQGNQPQHF. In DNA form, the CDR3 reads TGTGCCAGTAGTTCGCAGGGTAATCAGCCCCAGCATTTT.

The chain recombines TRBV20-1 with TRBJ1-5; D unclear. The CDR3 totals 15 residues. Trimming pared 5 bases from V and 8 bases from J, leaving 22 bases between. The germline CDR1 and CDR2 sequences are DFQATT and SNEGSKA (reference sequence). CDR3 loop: CSAQENIPPGEPQHF. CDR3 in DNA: TGCAGTGCTCAAGAAAACATTCCTCCCGGGGAGCCCCAGCATTTT.

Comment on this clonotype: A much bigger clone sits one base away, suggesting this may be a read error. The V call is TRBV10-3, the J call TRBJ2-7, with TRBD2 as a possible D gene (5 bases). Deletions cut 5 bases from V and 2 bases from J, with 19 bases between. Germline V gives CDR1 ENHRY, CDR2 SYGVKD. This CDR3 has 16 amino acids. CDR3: CAISYSTLGDTYEQYF. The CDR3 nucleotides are TGTGCCATCAGTTACTCCACACTGGGAGACACCTACGAGCAGTACTTC.

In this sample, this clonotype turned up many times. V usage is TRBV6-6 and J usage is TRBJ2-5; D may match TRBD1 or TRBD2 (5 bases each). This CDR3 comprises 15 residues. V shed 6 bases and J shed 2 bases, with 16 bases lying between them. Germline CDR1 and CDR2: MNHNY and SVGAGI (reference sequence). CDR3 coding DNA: TGTGCCAGCAGCACGAGGGGAATCCCTCAAGAGACCCAGTACTTC. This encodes CASSTRGIPQETQYF.

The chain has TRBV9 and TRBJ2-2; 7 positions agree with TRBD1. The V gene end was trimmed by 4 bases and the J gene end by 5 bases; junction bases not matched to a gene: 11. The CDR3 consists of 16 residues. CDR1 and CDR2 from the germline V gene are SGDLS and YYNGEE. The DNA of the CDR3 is TGTGCCAGCAGCTTAAGACAGGGATCGTGGACCGGGGAGCTGTTTTTT. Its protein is CASSLRQGSWTGELFF.

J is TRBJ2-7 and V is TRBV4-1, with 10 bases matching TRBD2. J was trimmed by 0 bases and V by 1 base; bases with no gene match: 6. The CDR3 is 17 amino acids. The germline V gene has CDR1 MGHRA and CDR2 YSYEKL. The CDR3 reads CASSQGATSGLSYEQYF. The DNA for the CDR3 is TGCGCCAGCAGCCAAGGTGCGACTAGCGGGCTCTCCTACGAGCAGTACTTC.

CDR3 DNA sequence: TGTGCCAGCAGTACAGGGGACACGAACACTGAAGCTTTCTTT. This translates into CASSTGDTNTEAFF. The chain joins TRBV2 to TRBJ1-1; 7 bases map to TRBD1. The CDR3 contains 14 residues. The germline CDR1 and CDR2 sequences are SNHLY and FYNNEI. The V and J ends lost 5 bases and 1 base, in that order; junction bases with no gene match: 4.

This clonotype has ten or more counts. CDR3 amino acids: CASSSGGQPNQPQHF. CDR3 in DNA: TGTGCCAGCAGCTCTGGAGGGCAGCCCAATCAGCCCCAGCATTTT. V usage is TRBV5-8 and J usage is TRBJ1-5; D unresolved. This CDR3 has 15 amino acids. Germline assignment: CDR1 SGHTS and CDR2 YDEGEE. V lost 3 bases to trimming and J lost 3 bases, with 13 bases between them. Supplemented by reference TRBV5-8 and TRBJ1-5, the full variable domain reads EAGVTQSPTHLIKTRGQQATLRCSPISGHTSVYWYQQALGLGLQFLLWYDEGEERNRGNFPPRFSGRQFPNYSSELNVNALELEDSALYLCASSSGGQPNQPQHFGDGTRLSIL.

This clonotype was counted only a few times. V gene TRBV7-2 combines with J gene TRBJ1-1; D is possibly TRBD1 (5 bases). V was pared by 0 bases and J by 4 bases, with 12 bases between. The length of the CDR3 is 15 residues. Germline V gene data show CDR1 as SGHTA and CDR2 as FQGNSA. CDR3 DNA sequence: TGTGCCAGCAGCTTAGCAACCGGGGGGGTCACTGAAGCTTTCTTT. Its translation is CASSLATGGVTEAFF.